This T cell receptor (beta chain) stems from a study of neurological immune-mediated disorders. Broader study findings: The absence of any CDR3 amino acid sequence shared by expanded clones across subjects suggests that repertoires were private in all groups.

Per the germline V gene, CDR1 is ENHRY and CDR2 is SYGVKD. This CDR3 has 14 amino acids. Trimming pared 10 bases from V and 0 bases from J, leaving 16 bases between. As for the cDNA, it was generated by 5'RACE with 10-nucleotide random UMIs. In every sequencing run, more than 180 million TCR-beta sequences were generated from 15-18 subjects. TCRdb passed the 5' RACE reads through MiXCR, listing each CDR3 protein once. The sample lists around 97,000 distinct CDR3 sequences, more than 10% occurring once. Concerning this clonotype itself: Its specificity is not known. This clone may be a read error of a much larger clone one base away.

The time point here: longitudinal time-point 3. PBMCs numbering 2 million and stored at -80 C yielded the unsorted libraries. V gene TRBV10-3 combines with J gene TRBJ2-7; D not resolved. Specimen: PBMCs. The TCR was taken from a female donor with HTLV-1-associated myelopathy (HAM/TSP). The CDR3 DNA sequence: TGTGCCACTAGAACGAGGATAGTCTCCTACGAGCAGTACTTC. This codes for CATRTRIVSYEQYF.